This T cell receptor beta chain was observed in a study of T cells after yellow fever vaccination. The germline V and J ends were trimmed by 5 bases and 8 bases, with 15 bases remaining between them. The CDR3 extends over 14 amino acids. Germline-derived CDR1 and CDR2 are MNHNS and SASEGT. TCRdb re-analysed the 5' RACE reads in MiXCR, keeping a single row per CDR3 protein. The table shows some 600,000 distinct CDR3 sequences, with 9% to 15% occurring only once. Here the sequenced sample was PBMCs, taken on the day of the yellow fever booster vaccination. The source is a man aged 25 to 40 who received the YFV17D yellow fever vaccine. This sequence joins TRBV6-1 and TRBJ2-2, with D tentatively TRBD1 (5 bases). CDR3 in amino acids: CASSTQGRGGELFF. CDR3 DNA sequence: TGTGCCAGCAGTACCCAGGGTAGAGGAGGGGAGCTGTTTTTT.